The 11 T cell receptor beta chains below were found in one sample sequenced in a study of T-cell reconstitution after alpha-beta-depleted transplantation in children. Unique molecular identifiers were used in preparing the TCRbeta library. Via MiXCR, TCRdb re-called the PCR reads, giving one row per CDR3 protein. The sample holds around 450,000 distinct CDR3 sequences; over 40% are singletons and the top ten take around a quarter. The material sequenced was PBMCs, taken before TCRalphabeta/CD19-depleted stem cell transplant. Receptors originate from a girl aged 2 to 10 with aplastic anemia, due to receive a stem cell transplant.

This sequence joins TRBV11-2 and TRBJ2-7, with 11 bases identical to TRBD2. Trimming removed 8 bases from V and 2 bases from J; junction bases left unmatched: 17. The CDR3 is 18 amino acids. The germline V gene has CDR1 SGHAT and CDR2 FQNNGV. CDR3 bases: TGTGCCAGCCGCATAAGGTCCGGGACTAGCGGACATCCCTACGAGCAGTACTTC. Amino acid sequence: CASRIRSGTSGHPYEQYF.

This clonotype has just a few counts. V and J are TRBV6-5 and TRBJ2-2, with a weak D call TRBD1 (6 bases). The CDR3 covers 18 residues. V was pared by 2 bases and J by 4 bases, with 20 bases between. CDR1 and CDR2 (germline): MNHEY, SVGAGI. CDR3 sequence: CASSYLRQAGLGTGELFF. The DNA of the CDR3 is TGTGCCAGCAGTTACCTAAGACAGGCCGGGCTTGGCACCGGGGAGCTGTTTTTT.

This clonotype was seen at least ten times. This chain uses TRBV7-2 with TRBJ1-1, with D possibly matching TRBD1 (5 bases). V lost 1 base, J lost 8 bases, and 11 bases lay in between. Germline CDR1 reads SGHTA; CDR2 reads FQGNSA. There are 13 residues in the CDR3. CDR3 region: CASSLVMGTEAFF. The CDR3, as DNA: TGTGCCAGCAGCTTAGTTATGGGGACGGAAGCTTTCTTT.

The rearrangement links TRBV5-1 to TRBJ2-2; D gene ambiguous. This CDR3 region has 15 residues. CDR1 and CDR2 (germline): SGHRS, YFSETQ. V dropped 1 base and J dropped 3 bases, with 10 bases sitting between them. Here the CDR3 DNA reads TGCGCCAGCAGCTTGCCCTACAGAGACACCGGGGAGCTGTTTTTT. Translating it yields CASSLPYRDTGELFF.

The chain couples TRBV5-1 to TRBJ2-4; 8 positions match TRBD2. J gave up 13 bases and V 0 bases, and 3 bases lay outside the gene matches. There are 12 residues in the CDR3. Germline lookup yields CDR1 SGHRS and CDR2 YFSETQ. The CDR3 protein is CASSLGAGVQYF. CDR3 nucleotides: TGCGCCAGCAGCTTGGGAGCGGGGGTCCAGTACTTC.

The chain uses TRBV7-8 and TRBJ2-7; a weak D match, TRBD1 (6 bases). CDR3 length equals 13 residues. Germline CDR1 and CDR2: SGHVS and FQNEAQ. Trimming removed 6 bases at V and 3 bases at J, with 12 bases between. The CDR3 region is CASRLQGNYEQYF. Written as DNA, the CDR3 is TGTGCCAGCAGGCTACAGGGAAACTACGAGCAGTACTTC.

The chain links TRBV10-3 to TRBJ2-5; 7 bases map to TRBD2. V gave up 6 bases and J gave up 5 bases; unmatched junction bases: 9. CDR1 and CDR2 from the germline V gene are ENHRY and SYGVKD. The CDR3 loop spans 14 amino acids. Here the CDR3 reads CAIRPSGDGETQYF. The CDR3, as DNA: TGTGCCATCAGACCCAGCGGGGATGGCGAGACCCAGTACTTC.

The V call is TRBV2, the J call TRBJ2-3, with D possibly being TRBD2 (6 bases). Germline V gene lookup returns CDR1 SNHLY and CDR2 FYNNEI. The ends were cut back, 3 bases at V and 1 base at J, with 8 bases in the middle. The CDR3 is 14 amino acids. The CDR3 DNA reads as TGTGCCAGCAGTGAGTGGGGGGGCACAGATACGCAGTATTTT. Its protein is CASSEWGGTDTQYF.

The J gene is TRBJ2-3, the V gene TRBV3-1, with TRBD2 matching 14 bases. Unmatched junction bases numbered 7, after V lost 0 bases and J lost 2 bases. CDR3 length equals 19 residues. Germline V gene lookup returns CDR1 LGHDT and CDR2 YNNKEL (reference sequence). The CDR3 DNA sequence: TGTGCCAGCAGCCAAGATTTATCGGGACTAGCGGGGGCCACAGATACGCAGTATTTT. It specifies CASSQDLSGLAGATDTQYF.

The table lists this clonotype with many counts. This chain links TRBV4-3 with TRBJ1-3, with TRBD1 matching over 11 bases. After removal of 5 bases from V and 6 bases from J, the junction contained 6 bases not matched to a gene. The CDR3 consists of 15 residues. In germline, CDR1 is LGHNA, CDR2 YSLEER. CDR3 nucleotide sequence: TGCGCCAGCAGCGTAGGGACAGGGGGAATAAACACCATATATTTT. Protein product: CASSVGTGGINTIYF.

This clonotype was counted many times. The chain has TRBV9 and TRBJ2-5; 10 nucleotides agree with TRBD2. With V trimmed by 5 bases and J by 3 bases, 19 bases remained unmatched. Per the germline V gene, CDR1 is SGDLS and CDR2 is YYNGEE. This CDR3 contains 19 residues. CDR3 region: CASSASRGAGGLREETQYF. The CDR3 nucleotides read TGTGCCAGCAGTGCCTCCCGGGGAGCGGGAGGGCTACGGGAAGAGACCCAGTACTTC.